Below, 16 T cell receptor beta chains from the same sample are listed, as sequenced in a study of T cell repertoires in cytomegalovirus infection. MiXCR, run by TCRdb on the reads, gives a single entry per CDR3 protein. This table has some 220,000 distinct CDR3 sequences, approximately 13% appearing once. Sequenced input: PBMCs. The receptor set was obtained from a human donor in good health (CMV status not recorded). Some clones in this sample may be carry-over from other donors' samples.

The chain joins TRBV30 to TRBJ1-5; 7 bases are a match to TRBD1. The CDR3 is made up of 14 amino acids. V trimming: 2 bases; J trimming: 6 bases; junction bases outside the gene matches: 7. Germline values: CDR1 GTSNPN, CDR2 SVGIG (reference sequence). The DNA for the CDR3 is TGTGCCTGGAGTTTGACAGGGAATAGTCAGCCCCAGCATTTT. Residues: CAWSLTGNSQPQHF.

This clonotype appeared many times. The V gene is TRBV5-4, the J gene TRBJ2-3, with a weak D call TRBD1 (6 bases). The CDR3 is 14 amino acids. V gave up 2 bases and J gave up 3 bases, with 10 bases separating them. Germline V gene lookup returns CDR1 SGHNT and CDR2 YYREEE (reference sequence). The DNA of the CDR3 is TGTGCCAGCAGCTTACGGACAGCTACAGATACGCAGTATTTT. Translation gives CASSLRTATDTQYF.

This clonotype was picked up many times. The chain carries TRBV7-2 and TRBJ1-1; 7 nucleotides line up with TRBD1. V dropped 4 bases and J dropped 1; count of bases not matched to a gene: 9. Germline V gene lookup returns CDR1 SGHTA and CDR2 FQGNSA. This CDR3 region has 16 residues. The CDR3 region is CASSSRQGGGNTEAFF. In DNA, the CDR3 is TGTGCCAGCAGCTCCCGACAGGGAGGAGGGAACACTGAAGCTTTCTTT.

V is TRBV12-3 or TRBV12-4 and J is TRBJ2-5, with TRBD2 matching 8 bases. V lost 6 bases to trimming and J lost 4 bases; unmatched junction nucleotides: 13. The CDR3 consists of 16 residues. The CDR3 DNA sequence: TGTGCCAGCAGGACTCTGGGGGGCCGGGAGGGAGAGACCCAGTACTTC. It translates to CASRTLGGREGETQYF.

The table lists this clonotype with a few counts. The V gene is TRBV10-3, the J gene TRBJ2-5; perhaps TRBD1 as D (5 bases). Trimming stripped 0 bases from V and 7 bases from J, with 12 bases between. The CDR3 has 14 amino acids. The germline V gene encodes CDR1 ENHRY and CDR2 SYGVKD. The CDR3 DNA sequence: TGTGCCATCAGTGAGTCTACAGGTCCCTGGACCCAGTACTTC. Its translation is CAISESTGPWTQYF.

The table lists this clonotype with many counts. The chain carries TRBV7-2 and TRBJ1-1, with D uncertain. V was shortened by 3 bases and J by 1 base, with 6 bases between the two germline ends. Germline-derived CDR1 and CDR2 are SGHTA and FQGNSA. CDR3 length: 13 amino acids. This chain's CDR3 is CASSFGRNTEAFF. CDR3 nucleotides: TGTGCCAGCAGCTTTGGAAGGAACACTGAAGCTTTCTTT.

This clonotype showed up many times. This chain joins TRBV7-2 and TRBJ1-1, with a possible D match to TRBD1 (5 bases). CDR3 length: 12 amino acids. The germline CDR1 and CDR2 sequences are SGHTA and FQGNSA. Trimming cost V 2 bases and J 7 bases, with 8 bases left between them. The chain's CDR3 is CASSLQGDEAFF. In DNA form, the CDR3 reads TGTGCCAGCAGCTTACAAGGGGATGAAGCTTTCTTT.

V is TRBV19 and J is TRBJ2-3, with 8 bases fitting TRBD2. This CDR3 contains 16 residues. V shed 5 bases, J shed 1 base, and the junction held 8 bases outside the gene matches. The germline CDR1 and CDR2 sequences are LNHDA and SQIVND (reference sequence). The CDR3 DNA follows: TGTGCCAGTAGTCCGGCGGGGGGCGCCGGCACAGATACGCAGTATTTT. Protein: CASSPAGGAGTDTQYF.

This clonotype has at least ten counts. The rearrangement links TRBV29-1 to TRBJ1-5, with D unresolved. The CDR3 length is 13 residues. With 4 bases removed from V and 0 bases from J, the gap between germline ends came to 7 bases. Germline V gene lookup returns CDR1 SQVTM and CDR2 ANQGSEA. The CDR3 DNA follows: TGCAGCGTTGTGGTTGGTAGCAATCAGCCCCAGCATTTT. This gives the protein CSVVVGSNQPQHF.

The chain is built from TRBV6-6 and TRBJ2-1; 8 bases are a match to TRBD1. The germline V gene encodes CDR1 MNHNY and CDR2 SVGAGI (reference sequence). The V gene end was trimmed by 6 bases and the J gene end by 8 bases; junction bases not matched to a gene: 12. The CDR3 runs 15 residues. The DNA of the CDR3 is TGTGCCAGCAGCCGCGCACAGGGGGGAAGAGATGAGCAGTTCTTC. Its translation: CASSRAQGGRDEQFF.

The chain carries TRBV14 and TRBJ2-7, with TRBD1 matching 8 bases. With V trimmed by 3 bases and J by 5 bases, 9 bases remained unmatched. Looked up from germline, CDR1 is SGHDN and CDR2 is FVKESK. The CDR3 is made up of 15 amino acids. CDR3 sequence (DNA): TGTGCCAGCAGCCATCGGACAGGGAATTTGGACGAGCAGTACTTC. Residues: CASSHRTGNLDEQYF.

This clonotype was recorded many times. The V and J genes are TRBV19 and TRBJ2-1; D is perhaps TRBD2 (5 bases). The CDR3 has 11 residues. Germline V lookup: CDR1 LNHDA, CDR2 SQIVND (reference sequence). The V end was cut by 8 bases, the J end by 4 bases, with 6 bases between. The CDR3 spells CASPGYNEQFF. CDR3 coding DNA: TGTGCCAGTCCGGGGTACAATGAGCAGTTCTTC.

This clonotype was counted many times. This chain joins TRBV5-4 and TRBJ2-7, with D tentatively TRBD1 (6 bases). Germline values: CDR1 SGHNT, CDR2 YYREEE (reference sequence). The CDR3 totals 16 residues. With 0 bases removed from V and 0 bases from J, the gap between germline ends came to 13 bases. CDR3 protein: CASSLGLGAPSYEQYF. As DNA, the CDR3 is TGTGCCAGCAGCTTGGGTTTGGGGGCCCCCTCCTACGAGCAGTACTTC.

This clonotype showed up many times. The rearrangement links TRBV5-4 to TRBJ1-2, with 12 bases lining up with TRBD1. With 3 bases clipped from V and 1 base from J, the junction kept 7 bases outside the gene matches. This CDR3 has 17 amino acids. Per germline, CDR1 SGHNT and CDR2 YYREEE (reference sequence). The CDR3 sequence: CASSYPGQGAFNYGYTF. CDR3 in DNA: TGTGCCAGCAGCTATCCGGGACAGGGGGCTTTTAACTATGGCTACACCTTC.

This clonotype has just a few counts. CDR3 in amino acids: CASWGGGYTF. The DNA of the CDR3 is TGTGCCAGCTGGGGGGGCGGCTACACCTTC. V usage is TRBV6-6 and J usage is TRBJ1-2, with a possible D match to TRBD1 (6 bases). Trimming took off 8 bases at V and 8 bases at J, with 9 bases between the two ends. The CDR3 spans 10 residues. Germline V gene data show CDR1 as MNHNY and CDR2 as SVGAGI (reference sequence).

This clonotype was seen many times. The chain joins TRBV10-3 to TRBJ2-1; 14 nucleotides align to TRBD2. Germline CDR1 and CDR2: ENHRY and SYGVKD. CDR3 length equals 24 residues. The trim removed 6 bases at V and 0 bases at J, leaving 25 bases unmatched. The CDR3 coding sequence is TGTGCCATCAGGAGGGCGACCGGGACTAGCGGGAGTAGGGGCCCGAACAGCTCCTACAATGAGCAGTTCTTC. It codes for CAIRRATGTSGSRGPNSSYNEQFF.